The entry below gives a single T cell receptor beta chain sequence along with its context. Each CDR3 protein gets one entry after TCRdb re-called the RT-PCR reads with MiXCR. Of about 540,000 distinct CDR3 sequences in the sample, roughly 25% were seen once. The data belong to a study of response to subunit inactivated influenza vaccine. The CDR3 has 15 residues. J gave up 2 bases and V 6 bases, and 7 bases lay outside the gene matches. CDR1 WNHNN and CDR2 SYGVQD come from the germline V gene (reference sequence). The same data also contributed to another study, on T cells expressing NK-cell markers. According to that study: Making the TCR beta cDNA relied on 5'RACE template switching with UMIs. Seven HCMV-seropositive donors and one seronegative donor made up the eight sequenced donors. Similarly, these clonotypes led the CD3+CD56-NKG2C+ fraction as well in several donors.

This receptor was taken from a man aged 45-65 years who received an inactivated influenza vaccine. V and J are TRBV10-1 and TRBJ2-3; 8 bases map to TRBD1. Sequencing was performed on CD4+ T cells sorted from PBMCs, taken 12 days after vaccination. The chain's CDR3 is CASRRDRGDTDTQYF. The CDR3 DNA sequence: TGCGCCAGCAGGAGAGACAGGGGCGACACAGATACGCAGTATTTT.